The following is a T cell receptor beta chain sequence with its context. The length of the CDR3 is 14 residues. Germline CDR1 and CDR2: MGHRA and YSYEKL. With 0 bases removed from V and 6 bases from J, the gap between germline ends came to 10 bases. This record belongs to a study of blood T cell repertoires in COVID-19. As processed by the authors: Amplification of reference gene primers was used by the study to estimate nucleated cell counts. The table came from immunoSEQ multiplex PCR; TCRdb's copy has only in-frame clones and leaves some out. V and J calls and clone size are those listed in that table; D and trimming were worked out from the DNA. The sample consists of about 470,000 clones, 87% of them appearing once.

The receptor's source is a woman in her late teens or twenties who had recovered from COVID-19. Sequenced input: PBMCs or T cells enriched from blood (not recorded which). The chain has TRBV4-1 and TRBJ2-3; weak D call: TRBD2 (5 bases). This CDR3 is CASSQERGTDTQYF. The CDR3 DNA sequence: TGCGCCAGCAGCCAAGAACGGGGAACGGATACGCAGTATTTT.